This T cell receptor beta chain emerged from a study of cytomegalovirus exposure and HLA in healthy donors. This clone appeared a few times. Its antigen is not known. The CDR3 is 15 residues long. Study results and caveats: There were some V segments, including TRBV6-2 and TRBV6-3, excluded as indistinguishable. The authors later linked a missense DCLRE1C variant to TCR beta V- and J-gene trimming.

With 60 Vbeta and 13 Jbeta primers, the PCR was carried out. The assay was immunoSEQ multiplex PCR, and TCRdb's table has in-frame clones only and misses some. The sample comprises some 96,000 clones, about three quarters of which are singletons, and more than 6% rests with the top ten. The chain recombines TRBV21-1 with TRBJ2-7; the table's D call, TRBD1, was not checked against the DNA. TRBV21-1 is described as a pseudogene. The source of this sequence is a man aged 35-49 years in good health and CMV-seropositive. Material for sequencing was PBMCs. The CDR3 is CASSQNSQGVGEQYF. In nucleotides, the CDR3 is TGTGCCAGCAGCCAAAACTCCCAGGGGGTTGGCGAGCAGTACTTC.